The 23 T cell receptor beta chains listed next were all sequenced from one sample in a study of T cell responses to AZD1222 COVID-19 vaccine. Sequencing was performed with immunoSEQ multiplex PCR; in TCRdb, only in-frame clones are kept and a portion is missing. The sample lists some 150,000 clones, about 86% occurring once. The sample consisted of peripheral blood, taken 28 days after the second AZD1222 dose. Receptors originate from an adult who received the AZD1222 COVID-19 vaccine.

The chain links TRBV3-1 (or the pseudogene TRBV3-2) to TRBJ1-3; a weak D match, TRBD1 (6 bases). The CDR3 runs 15 residues. Germline loops: CDR1 LGHDT, CDR2 YNNKEL (reference sequence). V lost 3 bases to trimming and J lost 1 base, with 10 bases between them. The CDR3: CASSQGAPSGNTIYF. CDR3 coding DNA: TGTGCCAGCAGCCAGGGGGCCCCGTCTGGAAACACCATATATTTT.

This sequence joins TRBV7-8 and TRBJ2-7, with a possible D match to TRBD1 (6 bases). The germline gives CDR1 SGHVS, CDR2 FQNEAQ. Trimming removed 5 bases from V and 4 bases from J, with 18 bases in between. The CDR3 runs 15 residues. CDR3 coding DNA: TGTGCCAGCAGCCCTTACCGGGACAACCTTTACGAGCAGTACTTC. This codes for CASSPYRDNLYEQYF.

The chain links TRBV6-5 to TRBJ2-7; 8 nucleotides match TRBD1. The V gene's germline CDR1 is MNHEY and CDR2 SVGAGI. The CDR3 totals 15 residues. Trimming took 0 bases from V and 3 from J; bases not matched to a gene: 4. CDR3 amino acids: CASSYSDRGNYEQYF. The CDR3 DNA reads as TGTGCCAGCAGTTACTCCGACAGGGGAAACTACGAGCAGTACTTC.

This rearrangement joins TRBV10-3 to TRBJ1-5; D call uncertain. The germline V gene encodes CDR1 ENHRY and CDR2 SYGVKD. This CDR3 spans 14 amino acids. Deletions cut 4 bases from V and 8 bases from J, with 15 bases between. In DNA form, the CDR3 reads TGTGCCATCAGTGCGGAAGGCAGGTCTGAGCCCCAGCATTTT. Its protein is CAISAEGRSEPQHF.

The V call is TRBV30, the J call TRBJ1-1, with 8 bases that match TRBD1. Germline assignment: CDR1 GTSNPN and CDR2 SVGIG (reference sequence). Germline trimming cut 1 base from V and 10 bases from J; bases unmatched to any gene: 5. CDR3 length: 12 amino acids. In DNA form, the CDR3 reads TGTGCCTGGAGTGGGACAGGGTTGTTAGCTTTCTTT. Its protein is CAWSGTGLLAFF.

The genes are TRBV5-1 and TRBJ2-2; 7 bases agree with TRBD1. CDR3 length: 15 residues. Germline CDR1 is SGHRS and CDR2 is YFSETQ. J lost 5 bases, V lost 0 bases, and 4 bases had no gene match. CDR3 loop: CASSLEGGGTGELFF. Here the CDR3 DNA reads TGCGCCAGCAGCTTGGAAGGGGGCGGGACCGGGGAGCTGTTTTTT.

This chain joins TRBV28 and TRBJ1-3; no definite D call. This CDR3 comprises 14 residues. Germline V gene sequence: CDR1 MDHEN, CDR2 SYDVKM. The ends were cut back, 11 bases at V and 5 bases at J, with 19 bases in the middle. For the CDR3, the DNA is TGTGCCGCCAAAGCGGGAGACACGAGAAACACCATATATTTT. As protein: CAAKAGDTRNTIYF.

V gene TRBV10-1 combines with J gene TRBJ2-2, with D perhaps matching TRBD1 (6 bases). From germline, CDR1 is WNHNN and CDR2 SYGVQD (reference sequence). The CDR3 contains 14 residues. V dropped 4 bases and J dropped 3 bases, with 9 bases sitting between them. CDR3 coding DNA: TGCGCCAGCAGTGGGCAGGGGTACACCGGGGAGCTGTTTTTT. This gives the protein CASSGQGYTGELFF.

This clone was seen a single time. This sequence joins TRBV29-1 and TRBJ2-1; 10 positions match TRBD2. V lost 7 bases and J lost 10; bases outside the gene matches: 10. The CDR3 runs 13 residues. Germline CDR1 reads SQVTM; CDR2 reads ANQGSEA. CDR3 sequence: CSAALAGVVEQFF. CDR3 nucleotides: TGCAGCGCGGCCCTAGCGGGAGTAGTGGAGCAGTTCTTC.

The chain uses TRBV7-8 and TRBJ2-1; 9 nucleotides agree with TRBD1. J was trimmed by 6 bases and V by 4 bases; bases with no gene match: 7. The V gene's germline CDR1 is SGHVS and CDR2 FQNEAQ. This CDR3 comprises 15 residues. The CDR3 reads CASSSDRGTGNEQFF. The CDR3, as DNA: TGTGCCAGCAGCTCTGACAGGGGGACCGGCAATGAGCAGTTCTTC.

The V gene is TRBV28, the J gene TRBJ1-5, with D unresolved. V was cut by 5 bases and J by 6 bases, with 17 bases left in between. The CDR3 runs 15 residues. Germline V gene sequence: CDR1 MDHEN, CDR2 SYDVKM. As DNA, the CDR3 is TGTGCCAGCAGTCCATACGGGGTGGGTCCTCAGCCCCAGCATTTT. Its protein is CASSPYGVGPQPQHF.

This chain connects TRBV28 to TRBJ1-3, with TRBD1 identical over 7 bases. The V segment lost 5 bases and the J segment 8 bases; nucleotides outside the gene matches: 12. Germline V CDR1 and CDR2: MDHEN, SYDVKM. This CDR3 has 15 amino acids. DNA of the CDR3: TGTGCCAGCAGTGCCCCGGGACAGTCGGAAGACACCATATATTTT. It specifies CASSAPGQSEDTIYF.

The gene calls are TRBV4-1 and TRBJ1-1; a weak D match, TRBD1 (5 bases). The CDR3 sequence is 15 residues long. Germline-derived CDR1 and CDR2 are MGHRA and YSYEKL. Trimming removed 2 bases at V and 1 base at J, with 11 bases between. The DNA of the CDR3 is TGCGCCAGCAGCCAACCGGGACTCCAGAACACTGAAGCTTTCTTT. Encoded protein: CASSQPGLQNTEAFF.

The chain uses TRBV19 and TRBJ2-2, with unresolved D. Germline CDR1 and CDR2: LNHDA and SQIVND (reference sequence). Trimming pared 5 bases from V and 6 bases from J, leaving 7 bases between. This CDR3 is 12 amino acids long. CDR3 protein: CASSAGSGELFF. The CDR3 nucleotides are TGTGCCAGTAGTGCAGGATCCGGGGAGCTGTTTTTT.

The chain recombines TRBV4-1 with TRBJ2-3; no firm D call. This CDR3 is 14 amino acids long. Germline V gene sequence: CDR1 MGHRA, CDR2 YSYEKL. V lost 1 base and J 5 bases, leaving 10 bases between the germline ends. CDR3 nucleotide sequence: TGCGCCAGCAGCCAAGGTTCCACTGGAGATACGCAGTATTTT. This sequence encodes CASSQGSTGDTQYF.

This clone was observed a single time. The chain carries TRBV4-1 and TRBJ1-4, with D possibly being TRBD1 (6 bases). This CDR3 is 15 amino acids long. Deletions cut 2 bases from V and 2 bases from J, with 9 bases between. CDR1 and CDR2 (germline): MGHRA, YSYEKL. CDR3 sequence reads: CASSQRGGTNEKLFF. In DNA, the CDR3 is TGCGCCAGCAGCCAAAGGGGGGGGACTAATGAAAAACTGTTTTTT.

V usage is TRBV10-3 and J usage is TRBJ2-2, with unresolved D. CDR3 size: 14 residues. Between the trimmed V and J ends, which lost 0 bases and 1 base, there was a span of 3 bases. In germline, CDR1 is ENHRY, CDR2 SYGVKD. The chain's CDR3 is CAISESMNTGELFF. Written as DNA, the CDR3 is TGTGCCATCAGTGAGTCAATGAACACCGGGGAGCTGTTTTTT.

V and J are TRBV18 and TRBJ1-1; no firm D call. From germline, CDR1 is KGHSH and CDR2 LQKENI. The CDR3 extends over 14 amino acids. Trimming removed 5 bases from V and 0 bases from J, with 10 bases in between. The CDR3 DNA is TGTGCCAGCTCAAATAGGAACTTGAACACTGAAGCTTTCTTT. Its protein is CASSNRNLNTEAFF.

This clone appeared a single time. The rearrangement uses TRBV18 and TRBJ1-2; a possible D gene is TRBD1 (6 bases). Germline CDR1 reads KGHSH; CDR2 reads LQKENI. The V end lost 4 bases, the J end lost 3 bases, and 12 bases lay between the germline ends. The CDR3 is 14 amino acids. CDR3 loop: CASSLTAGDYGYTF. For the CDR3, the DNA is TGTGCCAGCTCACTAACAGCAGGGGACTATGGCTACACCTTC.

This clone showed up just once. The rearrangement links TRBV18 to TRBJ2-4; 9 bases are a match to TRBD1. After removal of 0 bases from V and 4 bases from J, the junction contained 4 bases not matched to a gene. Germline assignment: CDR1 KGHSH and CDR2 LQKENI. CDR3 length: 16 residues. The DNA of the CDR3 is TGTGCCAGCTCACCACCAACAGGGGGCACTAAAAACATTCAGTACTTC. This encodes CASSPPTGGTKNIQYF.

The genes are TRBV6-5 and TRBJ1-1; 10 bases are a match to TRBD1. CDR1 and CDR2 from the germline V gene are MNHEY and SVGAGI. The CDR3 is 15 amino acids. After removal of 2 bases from V and 2 bases from J, the junction contained 2 bases not matched to a gene. This CDR3 is CASSYATGGNTEAFF. The CDR3 DNA follows: TGTGCCAGCAGTTACGCGACAGGGGGCAACACTGAAGCTTTCTTT.

This chain uses TRBV20-1 with TRBJ2-1; no definite D call. Germline assignment: CDR1 DFQATT and CDR2 SNEGSKA (reference sequence). CDR3 length: 14 amino acids. V dropped 3 bases and J dropped 2 bases, with 11 bases sitting between them. CDR3 protein: CSASERIAYNEQFF. DNA for the CDR3: TGCAGTGCTAGTGAGCGAATCGCCTACAATGAGCAGTTCTTC.

V and J are TRBV27 and TRBJ2-7; the D is unclear. The CDR3 extends over 13 amino acids. V was clipped by 4 bases and J by 2 bases, with 9 bases between them. Germline V CDR1 and CDR2: MNHEY, SMNVEV (reference sequence). The chain's CDR3 is CASSSQRAYEQYF. The CDR3 region has the DNA TGTGCCAGCAGTTCCCAGAGAGCCTACGAGCAGTACTTC.